This is a list of T cell receptor beta chains from one sample in a study of T cells in Graves' hyperthyroidism and ophthalmopathy. TCRdb used MiXCR to reprocess the multiplex PCR reads, holding one entry per CDR3 protein. The repertoire holds around 570,000 distinct CDR3 sequences, with roughly 21% as singletons. The sample taken for sequencing was blood. These receptors came from a man aged 40-50 years with Graves' ophthalmopathy. Each CDR3 is given without its conserved first and last residue. Rows give clone size only sometimes, using once, few, many, or a class for an expanded clone.

clone size	J gene	V gene	CDR3 protein
NA	TRBJ2-5	TRBV7-3	ASSLNSLETQY
NA	TRBJ2-4	TRBV6-1	ASTQPLDSKNIQY
many	TRBJ2-5	TRBV25-1	ARTGVAELTQDRETQY
few	TRBJ1-1	TRBV10-3	AINQGTEAF
few	TRBJ1-2	TRBV7-2	ASSSDGTYGYT
many	TRBJ1-2	TRBV2	ASRGGYYGYT
few	TRBJ1-3	TRBV20-1	SARDYRAGNTIY
many	TRBJ2-7	TRBV6-1	ASSPTVTSSYEQY
many	TRBJ2-1	TRBV12-3/TRBV12-4	ASRGLGTGGSNEQF
many	TRBJ2-1	TRBV27	ASSREGGNEQF
NA	TRBJ2-2	TRBV5-1	ASAHPSGELF
NA	TRBJ1-4	TRBV4-3	ASSQVGGGAVATNEKLF
many	TRBJ2-7	TRBV7-9	ASSFLVGATTSSYEQY
many	TRBJ1-1	TRBV11-2	ASSSGGPAAF
many	TRBJ1-1	TRBV27	ASRTDTEAF
NA	TRBJ2-2	TRBV25-1	ASQEEGSRELF
few	TRBJ2-1	TRBV7-9	ASSPQAGGPVNEQF
many	TRBJ1-4	TRBV6-5	ASSYVGSLDEKLF
NA	TRBJ2-2	TRBV12-3/TRBV12-4	ASTGQGLGELF
few	TRBJ2-1	TRBV11-3	ASSPWRERFLDEQF
many	TRBJ2-5	TRBV7-2	ASSLLRDPWTQY
many	TRBJ2-5	TRBV7-2	ASSPGLAGGPETQY
few	TRBJ1-6	TRBV12-3/TRBV12-4	ASSLADDRNLLFH
NA	TRBJ1-2	TRBV3-1	ASSPKRVGGVGGYT
NA	TRBJ2-3	TRBV4-3	ASSLTLGSTDTQY